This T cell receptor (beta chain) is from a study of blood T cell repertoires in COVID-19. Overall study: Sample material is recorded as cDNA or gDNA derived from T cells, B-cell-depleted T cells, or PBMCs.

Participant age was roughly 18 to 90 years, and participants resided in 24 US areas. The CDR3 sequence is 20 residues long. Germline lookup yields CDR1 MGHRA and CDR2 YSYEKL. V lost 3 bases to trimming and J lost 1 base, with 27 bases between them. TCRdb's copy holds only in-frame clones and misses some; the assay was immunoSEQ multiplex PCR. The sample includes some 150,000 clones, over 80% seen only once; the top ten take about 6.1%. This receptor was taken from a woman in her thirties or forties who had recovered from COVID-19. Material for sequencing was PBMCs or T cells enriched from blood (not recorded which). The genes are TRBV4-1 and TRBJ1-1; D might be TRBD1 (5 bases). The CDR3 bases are TGCGCCAGCAGCCATTCATCACCCCCCGGGGGAAAATATAGGAACACTGAAGCTTTCTTT. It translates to CASSHSSPPGGKYRNTEAFF.